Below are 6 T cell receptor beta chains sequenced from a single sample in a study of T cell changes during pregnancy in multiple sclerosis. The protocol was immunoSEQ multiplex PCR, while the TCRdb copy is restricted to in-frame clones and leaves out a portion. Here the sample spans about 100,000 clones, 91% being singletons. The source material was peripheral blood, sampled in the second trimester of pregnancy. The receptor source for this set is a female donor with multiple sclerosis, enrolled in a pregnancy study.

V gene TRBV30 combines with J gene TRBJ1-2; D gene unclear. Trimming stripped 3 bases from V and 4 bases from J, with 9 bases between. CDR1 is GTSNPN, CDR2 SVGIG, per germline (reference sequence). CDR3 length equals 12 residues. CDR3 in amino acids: CAWRADLYGYTF. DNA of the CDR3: TGTGCCTGGAGGGCAGATCTCTATGGCTACACCTTC.

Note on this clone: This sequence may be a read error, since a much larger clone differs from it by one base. The CDR3 DNA reads as TGTGCCAGCAGCCCCGGGACAGACTATGGCTACACCTTC. Translating it yields CASSPGTDYGYTF. The V and J genes are TRBV7-3 and TRBJ1-2, with TRBD1 matching over 7 bases. V lost 5 bases and J lost 3; bases outside the gene matches: 3. CDR3 length: 13 amino acids. Germline CDR1 reads SGHTA; CDR2 reads FQGTGA.

CDR3: CASSLANAGGLYNEQFF. The CDR3 bases are TGCGCCAGCAGCTTGGCCAACGCGGGAGGGCTCTACAATGAGCAGTTCTTC. The chain carries TRBV5-1 and TRBJ2-1; TRBD2 matches 9 bases. Germline V gene sequence: CDR1 SGHRS, CDR2 YFSETQ. This CDR3 comprises 17 residues. With 0 bases clipped from V and 3 bases from J, the junction kept 7 bases outside the gene matches.

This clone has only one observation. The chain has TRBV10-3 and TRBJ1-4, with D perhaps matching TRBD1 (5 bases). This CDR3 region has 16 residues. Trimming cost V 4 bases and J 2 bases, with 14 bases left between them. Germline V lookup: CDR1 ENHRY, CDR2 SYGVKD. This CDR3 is CAISGGGEGTNEKLFF. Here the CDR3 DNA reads TGTGCCATCAGTGGGGGGGGAGAAGGTACTAATGAAAAACTGTTTTTT.

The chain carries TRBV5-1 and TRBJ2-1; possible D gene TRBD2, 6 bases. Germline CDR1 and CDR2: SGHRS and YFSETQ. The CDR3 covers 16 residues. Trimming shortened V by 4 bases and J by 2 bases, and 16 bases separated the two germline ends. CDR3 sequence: CASSPMGGAPYNEQFF. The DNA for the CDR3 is TGCGCCAGCAGCCCTATGGGGGGAGCGCCCTACAATGAGCAGTTCTTC.

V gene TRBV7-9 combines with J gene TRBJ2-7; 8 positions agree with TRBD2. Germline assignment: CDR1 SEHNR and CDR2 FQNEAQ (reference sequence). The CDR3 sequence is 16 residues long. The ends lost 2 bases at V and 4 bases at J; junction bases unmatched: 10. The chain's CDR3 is CASSLRATSVIYEQYF. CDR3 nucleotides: TGTGCCAGCAGCTTAAGGGCGACTAGCGTAATTTACGAGCAGTACTTC.